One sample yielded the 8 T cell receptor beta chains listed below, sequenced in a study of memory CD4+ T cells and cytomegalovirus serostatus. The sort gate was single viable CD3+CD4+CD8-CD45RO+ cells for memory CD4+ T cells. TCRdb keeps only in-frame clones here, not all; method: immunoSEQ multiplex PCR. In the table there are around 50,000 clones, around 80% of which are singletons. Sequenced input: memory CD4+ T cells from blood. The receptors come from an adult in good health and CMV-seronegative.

CDR3 in amino acids: CASSLNDEQFF. For the CDR3, the DNA is TGCGCCAGCAGCTTAAACGATGAGCAGTTCTTC. The chain joins TRBV5-1 to TRBJ2-1, with no clear D. Germline CDR1 SGHRS, CDR2 YFSETQ. Deletions cut 2 bases from V and 8 bases from J, with 5 bases between. CDR3 length equals 11 residues.

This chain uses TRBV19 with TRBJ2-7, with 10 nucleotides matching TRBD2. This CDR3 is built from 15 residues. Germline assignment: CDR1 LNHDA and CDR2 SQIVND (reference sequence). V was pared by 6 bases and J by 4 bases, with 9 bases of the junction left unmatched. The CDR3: CASSQERGGGYEQYF. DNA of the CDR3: TGTGCCAGTAGCCAAGAGCGGGGGGGAGGATACGAGCAGTACTTC. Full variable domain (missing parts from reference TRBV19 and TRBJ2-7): DGGITQSPKYLFRKEGQNVTLSCEQNLNHDAMYWYRQDPGQGLRLIYYSQIVNDFQKGDIAEGYSVSREKKESFPLTVTSAQKNPTAFYLCASSQERGGGYEQYFGPGTRLTVT.

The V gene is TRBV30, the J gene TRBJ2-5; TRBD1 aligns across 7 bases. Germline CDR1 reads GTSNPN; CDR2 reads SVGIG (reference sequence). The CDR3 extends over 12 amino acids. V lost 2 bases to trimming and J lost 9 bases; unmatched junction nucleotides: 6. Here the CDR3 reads CAWSPPQGSQYF. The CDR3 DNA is TGTGCCTGGAGTCCCCCACAGGGGTCCCAGTACTTC.

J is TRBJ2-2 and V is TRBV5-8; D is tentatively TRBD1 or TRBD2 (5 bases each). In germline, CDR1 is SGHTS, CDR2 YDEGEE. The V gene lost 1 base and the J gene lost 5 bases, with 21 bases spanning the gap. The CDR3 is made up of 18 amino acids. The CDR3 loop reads CASSLPGTKGAATGELFF. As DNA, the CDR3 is TGTGCCAGCAGCTTGCCCGGGACCAAGGGAGCAGCGACCGGGGAGCTGTTTTTT.

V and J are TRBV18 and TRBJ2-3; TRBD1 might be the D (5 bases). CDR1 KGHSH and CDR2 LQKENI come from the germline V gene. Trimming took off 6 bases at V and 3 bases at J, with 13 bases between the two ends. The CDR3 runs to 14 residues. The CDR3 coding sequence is TGTGCCAGCTCGCCTCAGGGTGGGACAGATACGCAGTATTTT. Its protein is CASSPQGGTDTQYF. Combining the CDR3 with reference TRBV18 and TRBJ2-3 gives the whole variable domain NAGVMQNPRHLVRRRGQEARLRCSPMKGHSHVYWYRQLPEEGLKFMVYLQKENIIDESGMPKERFSAEFPKEGPSILRIQQVVRGDSAAYFCASSPQGGTDTQYFGPGTRLTVL.

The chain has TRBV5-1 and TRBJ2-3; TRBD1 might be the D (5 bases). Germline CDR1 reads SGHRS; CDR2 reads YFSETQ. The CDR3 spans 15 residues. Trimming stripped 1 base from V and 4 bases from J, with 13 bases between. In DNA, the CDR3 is TGCGCCAGCAGCTTGTCCCAGGGTCAATCAGATACGCAGTATTTT. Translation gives CASSLSQGQSDTQYF.

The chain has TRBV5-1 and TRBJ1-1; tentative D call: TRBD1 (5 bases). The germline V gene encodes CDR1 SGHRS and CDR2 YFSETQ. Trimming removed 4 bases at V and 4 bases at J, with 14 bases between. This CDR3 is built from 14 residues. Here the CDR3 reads CASSRDPGGTEAFF. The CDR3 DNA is TGCGCCAGCAGCCGGGACCCGGGGGGCACTGAAGCTTTCTTT.

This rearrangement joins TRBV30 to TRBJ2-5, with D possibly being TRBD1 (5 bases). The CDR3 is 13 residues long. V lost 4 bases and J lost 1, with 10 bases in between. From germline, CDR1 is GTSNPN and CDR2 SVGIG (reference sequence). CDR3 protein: CAWNMGLQETQYF. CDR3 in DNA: TGTGCCTGGAATATGGGGCTCCAAGAGACCCAGTACTTC.